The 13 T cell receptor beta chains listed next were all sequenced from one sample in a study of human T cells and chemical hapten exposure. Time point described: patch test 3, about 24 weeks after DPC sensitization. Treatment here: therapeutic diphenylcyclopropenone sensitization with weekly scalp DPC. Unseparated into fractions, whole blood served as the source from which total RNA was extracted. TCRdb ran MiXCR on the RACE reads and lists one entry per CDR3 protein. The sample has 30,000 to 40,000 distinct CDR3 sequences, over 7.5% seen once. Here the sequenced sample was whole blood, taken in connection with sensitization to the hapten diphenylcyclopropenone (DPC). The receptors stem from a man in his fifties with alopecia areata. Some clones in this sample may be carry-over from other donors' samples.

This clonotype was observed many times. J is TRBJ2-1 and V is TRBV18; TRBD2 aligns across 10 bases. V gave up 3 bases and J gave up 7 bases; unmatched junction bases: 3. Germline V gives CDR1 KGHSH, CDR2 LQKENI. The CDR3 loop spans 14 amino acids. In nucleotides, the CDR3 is TGTGCCAGCTCACCGAAGACTAGCGGGAATGAGCAGTTCTTC. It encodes CASSPKTSGNEQFF. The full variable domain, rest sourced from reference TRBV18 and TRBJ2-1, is NAGVMQNPRHLVRRRGQEARLRCSPMKGHSHVYWYRQLPEEGLKFMVYLQKENIIDESGMPKERFSAEFPKEGPSILRIQQVVRGDSAAYFCASSPKTSGNEQFFGPGTRLTVL.

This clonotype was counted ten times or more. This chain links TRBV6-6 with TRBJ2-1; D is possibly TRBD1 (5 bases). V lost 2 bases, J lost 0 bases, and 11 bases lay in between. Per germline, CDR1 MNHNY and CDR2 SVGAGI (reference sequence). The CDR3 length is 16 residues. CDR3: CASSYGRTNSYNEQFF. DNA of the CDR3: TGTGCCAGCAGTTACGGGCGGACAAACTCCTACAATGAGCAGTTCTTC.

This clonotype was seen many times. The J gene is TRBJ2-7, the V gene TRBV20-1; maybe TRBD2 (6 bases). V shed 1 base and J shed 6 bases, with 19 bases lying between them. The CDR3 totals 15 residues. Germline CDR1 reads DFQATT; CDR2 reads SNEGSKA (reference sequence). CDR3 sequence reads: CSARGRGTSLSEQYF. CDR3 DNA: TGCAGTGCTAGAGGCCGCGGCACTAGCTTATCCGAGCAGTACTTC.

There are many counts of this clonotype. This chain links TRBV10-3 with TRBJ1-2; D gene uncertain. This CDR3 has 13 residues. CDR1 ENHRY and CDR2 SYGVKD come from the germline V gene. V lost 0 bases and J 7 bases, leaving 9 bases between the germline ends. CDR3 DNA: TGTGCCATCAGTGAGTCTGAGCTTCGTGGCTACACCTTC. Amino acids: CAISESELRGYTF.

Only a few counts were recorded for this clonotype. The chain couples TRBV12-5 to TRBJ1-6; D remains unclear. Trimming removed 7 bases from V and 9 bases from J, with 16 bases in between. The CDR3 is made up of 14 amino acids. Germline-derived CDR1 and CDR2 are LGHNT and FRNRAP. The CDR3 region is CASALGGTASPLHF. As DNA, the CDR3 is TGTGCTAGTGCCTTAGGCGGAACTGCTTCACCCCTCCACTTT.

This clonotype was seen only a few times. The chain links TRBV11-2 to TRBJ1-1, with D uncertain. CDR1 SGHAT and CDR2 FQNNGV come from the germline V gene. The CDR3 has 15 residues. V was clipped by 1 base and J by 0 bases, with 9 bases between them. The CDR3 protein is CASSLGQTMNTEAFF. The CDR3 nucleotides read TGTGCCAGCAGCTTAGGCCAGACAATGAACACTGAAGCTTTCTTT.

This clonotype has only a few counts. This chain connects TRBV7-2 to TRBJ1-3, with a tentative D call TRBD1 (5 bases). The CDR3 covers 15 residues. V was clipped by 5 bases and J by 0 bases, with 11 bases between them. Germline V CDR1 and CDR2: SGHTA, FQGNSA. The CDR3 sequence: CASSPQGDSGNTIYF. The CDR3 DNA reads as TGTGCCAGCAGCCCCCAAGGGGACTCTGGAAACACCATATATTTT.

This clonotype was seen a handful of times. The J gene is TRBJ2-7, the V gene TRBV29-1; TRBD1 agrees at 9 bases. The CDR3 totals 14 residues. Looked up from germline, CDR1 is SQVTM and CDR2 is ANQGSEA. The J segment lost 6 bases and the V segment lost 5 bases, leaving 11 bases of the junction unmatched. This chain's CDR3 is CSVTEPQGAREQYF. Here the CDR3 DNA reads TGCAGCGTTACCGAACCACAGGGGGCCCGCGAGCAGTACTTC.

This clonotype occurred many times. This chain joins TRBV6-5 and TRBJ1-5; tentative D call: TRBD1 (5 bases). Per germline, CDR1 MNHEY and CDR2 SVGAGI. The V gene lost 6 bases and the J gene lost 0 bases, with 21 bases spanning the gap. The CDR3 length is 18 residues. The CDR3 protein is CASRSPRGRPYSNQPQHF. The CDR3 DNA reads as TGTGCCAGCAGGTCCCCTCGGGGCAGGCCTTATAGCAATCAGCCCCAGCATTTT.

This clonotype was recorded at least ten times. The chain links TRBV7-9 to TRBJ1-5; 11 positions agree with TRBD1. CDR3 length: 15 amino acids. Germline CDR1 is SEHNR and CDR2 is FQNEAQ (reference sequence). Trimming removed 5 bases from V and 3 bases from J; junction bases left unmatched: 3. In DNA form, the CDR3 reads TGTGCCAGCAGCGGAGGACAGGGGGCCAATCAGCCCCAGCATTTT. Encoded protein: CASSGGQGANQPQHF.

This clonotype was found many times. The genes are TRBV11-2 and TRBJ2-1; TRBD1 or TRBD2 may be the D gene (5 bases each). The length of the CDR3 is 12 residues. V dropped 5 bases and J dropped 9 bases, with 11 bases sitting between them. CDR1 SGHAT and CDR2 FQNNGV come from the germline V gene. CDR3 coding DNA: TGTGCCAGCAGCCCGGAGAGGGGTGAGCAGTTCTTC. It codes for CASSPERGEQFF.

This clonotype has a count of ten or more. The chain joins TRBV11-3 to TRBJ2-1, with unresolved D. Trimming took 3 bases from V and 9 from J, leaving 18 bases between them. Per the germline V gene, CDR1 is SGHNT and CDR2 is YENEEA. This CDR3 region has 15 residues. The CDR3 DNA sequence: TGTGCCAGCAGCTTCGCTACCCTCCCTGAAGGTGAGCAGTTCTTC. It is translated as CASSFATLPEGEQFF.

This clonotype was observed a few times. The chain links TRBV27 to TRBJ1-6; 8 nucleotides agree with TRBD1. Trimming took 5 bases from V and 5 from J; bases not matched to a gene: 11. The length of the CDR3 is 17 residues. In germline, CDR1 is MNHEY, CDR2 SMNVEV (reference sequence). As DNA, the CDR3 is TGTGCCAGCAGTCGCCCTCCTTGGACAGGGAATAATTCACCCCTCCACTTT. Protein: CASSRPPWTGNNSPLHF.